Sequencing of this T cell receptor beta chain was carried out in a study of PD-1 blockade in classical Hodgkin lymphoma. This CDR3 is 15 amino acids long. J was trimmed by 8 bases and V by 4 bases; bases with no gene match: 9. Germline assignment: CDR1 MNHEY and CDR2 SVGAGI. Exposure to brentuximab vedotin varied, and each patient had relapsed following autologous stem cell transplantation. Method: immunoSEQ multiplex PCR; TCRdb's copy keeps in-frame clones and lacks some. The sample includes around 10,000 clones, approximately 80% of them seen just once. This receptor was taken from a human donor with classical Hodgkin lymphoma. Source: peripheral blood mononuclear cells (PBMCs), taken at baseline. The J gene is TRBJ2-3, the V gene TRBV6-5, with 10 bases that match TRBD2. This CDR3 reads CASSWYSGGTVTQYF. The CDR3 bases are TGTGCCAGCAGTTGGTATAGCGGGGGGACCGTTACGCAGTATTTT.